This TCR beta chain was captured in a study of post-analysis software for immune sequencing data. Across the whole study: Patients had relapsing-remitting, secondary progressive or progressive-relapsing multiple sclerosis; some lacked subtype.

Every TCR beta cDNA library bore unique molecular identifiers. Researchers reported 520,000 or so cDNA molecules coming from about 0.98 to 11 million T cells. TCRdb ran MiXCR on the PCR reads and lists one entry per CDR3 protein. Of fewer than 850,000 distinct CDR3 sequences in the sample, just over 45% were seen once. CDR3 length: 17 amino acids. Trimming removed 4 bases from V and 5 bases from J; junction bases left unmatched: 11. Study observations and caveats: In multiple sclerosis, normalized Chao1 diversity was significantly below that of controls. TRBV5-6, TRBV5-1 and TRBV20-1 belonged to a set of about 5 TRBV segments that were more frequent in patients than controls.

The table lists this clonotype with a few counts. Its antigen is still unknown. The TCR sequence derives from a girl aged 10-17 years with multiple sclerosis. This sequence joins TRBV12-3 or TRBV12-4 and TRBJ2-1, with TRBD2 matching 10 bases. Sequencing was carried out using blood. CDR3 residues: CASSYASLAGENNEQFF. The CDR3, as DNA: TGTGCCAGCAGTTACGCCTCGCTAGCGGGAGAAAACAATGAGCAGTTCTTC.